Listed below are T cell receptor beta chains from one sample, sequenced in a study of PD-1 blockade in classical Hodgkin lymphoma. Data came from immunoSEQ multiplex PCR; TCRdb stores just in-frame clones and leaves some out. The repertoire includes approximately 14,000 clones, 82% of them detected once, and 3.5% to 5% sits in the top ten. The sample in question was peripheral blood mononuclear cells (PBMCs), obtained at baseline. The receptors were gathered from a human donor with classical Hodgkin lymphoma. The CDR3 runs from the conserved cysteine through the conserved F or W. The D gene is left open where the match is weak. Some rows mark clone size as missing; the rest say once, few, many or name a class of expanded clone.

V gene	D gene	clone size	J gene	CDR3 DNA	CDR3 protein
TRBV2	-	-	TRBJ1-2	TGTGCCAGCAGTGAAGCCTTGGGGACGTTAGGCGGCTACACCTTC	CASSEALGTLGGYTF
TRBV21-1	-	-	TRBJ2-4	TGTGCCAGCTCGGAAGGCAAAAACATTCAGTACTTC	CASSEGKNIQYF
TRBV28	-	-	TRBJ1-3	TGTGCCAGCAATGACGTGGAGGGAAACACCATATATTTT	CASNDVEGNTIYF
TRBV6-6	-	few	TRBJ2-7	TGTGCCAGCAGTTACCGCCCAGATAGCTCCTACGAGCAGTACTTC	CASSYRPDSSYEQYF
TRBV30	-	-	TRBJ1-2	TGTGCCTGGACAAGAGTGGGGACTGGCTATGGCTACACCTTC	CAWTRVGTGYGYTF
TRBV7-7	-	few	TRBJ2-1	TGTGCCAGCAGCTTGGGAGAGGTCAATGAGCAGTTCTTC	CASSLGEVNEQFF
TRBV6-1	-	-	TRBJ2-3	TGTGCCAGCAGTGCGCGAGAAGGGGTGCAAGATACGCAGTATTTT	CASSAREGVQDTQYF
TRBV5-1	-	-	TRBJ2-5	TGCGCCAGCAGCTTGTTAGAGACCCAGTACTTC	CASSLLETQYF
TRBV4-2	-	few	TRBJ2-7	TGTGCCAGCAGCCAAGATTTAATGTCATACGAGCAGTACTTC	CASSQDLMSYEQYF
TRBV13	-	-	TRBJ2-7	TGTGCCAGCAGCTTAGGCTCACGGGACACAGAATTC	CASSLGSRDTEF
TRBV7-9	-	few	TRBJ1-2	TGTGCCAGCACGATCGTCGGGACCCGCGGTGGCTACACCTTC	CASTIVGTRGGYTF
TRBV5-1	-	-	TRBJ2-7	TGCGCCAGCAGCTTTGGGGGCGCTCAAACCTACGAGCAGTACTTC	CASSFGGAQTYEQYF
TRBV4-2	TRBD2	-	TRBJ2-1	TGTGCCAGCAGCCAAGAATCGGGCGGGGGGGACTCCTACAATGAGCAGTTCTTC	CASSQESGGGDSYNEQFF
TRBV5-1	-	few	TRBJ1-1	TGCGCCAGCAGACGAGACAGTAACACTGAAGCTTTCTTT	CASRRDSNTEAFF
TRBV18	TRBD2	-	TRBJ2-5	TGTGCCAGCTCACCGAGCGGGAGATTCAAGGAGACCCAGTACTTC	CASSPSGRFKETQYF
TRBV9	-	-	TRBJ2-7	TGTGCCAGCAGCCACGGGGAATACGAGCAGTACTTC	CASSHGEYEQYF
TRBV10-2	TRBD2	-	TRBJ2-1	TGCGCCAGCAGGATTAGCGGGCACCTCTCCTACAATGAGCAGTTCTTC	CASRISGHLSYNEQFF
TRBV5-4	-	-	TRBJ2-2	TGTGCCAGCAGCACCGCCGGCGCAGCTTACACCGGGGAGCTGTTTTTT	CASSTAGAAYTGELFF
TRBV30	TRBD1	-	TRBJ1-4	TGTGCCTGGGCGGGACAGCTTAATGAAAAACTGTTTTTT	CAWAGQLNEKLFF
TRBV28	-	-	TRBJ1-2	TGTGCCAGCAGTTTAAGTCCGGGTTACTATGGCTACACCTTC	CASSLSPGYYGYTF
TRBV5-4	-	-	TRBJ1-3	TGTGCCAGCAGCTCCCCAGACAGAAGTACGACTGGAAACACCATATATTTT	CASSSPDRSTTGNTIYF
TRBV28	TRBD1	-	TRBJ1-2	TGTGCCAGCAGTTTATGGGACAGGGGGCCGAACTATGGCTACACCTTC	CASSLWDRGPNYGYTF
TRBV30	-	-	TRBJ1-3	TGTGCCTGGAGTGTACAGGGTGGAAACACCATATATTTT	CAWSVQGGNTIYF
TRBV10-3	TRBD1	-	TRBJ1-1	TGTGCCATCAGTGAGTCATTCCTACGGTTGGACAGGGTCAACACTGAAGCTTTCTTT	CAISESFLRLDRVNTEAFF
TRBV18	-	-	TRBJ1-1	TGTGCCAGCTCACCGCAGGCGAACACTGAAGCTTTCTTT	CASSPQANTEAFF
TRBV6-1	-	-	TRBJ2-7	TGTGCCAGCAGTTTAGGGCGGACTGTAAACTACGAGCAGTACTTC	CASSLGRTVNYEQYF
TRBV2	TRBD2	-	TRBJ2-1	TGTGCCAGCAGTCCGACTAGCGGGAAACTTTACAATGAGCAGTTCTTC	CASSPTSGKLYNEQFF
TRBV18	TRBD1	-	TRBJ1-3	TGTGCCAGCTCACCACTCGGGACAGCCTCTGGAAACACCATATATTTT	CASSPLGTASGNTIYF
TRBV9	-	once	TRBJ1-2	TGTGCCAGCAGCGTAGGCGGGGGAAGCGGCTATGGCTACACCTTC	CASSVGGGSGYGYTF
TRBV30	TRBD1	-	TRBJ1-2	TGTGCCTGGAGTGTTGGAGGACAGGGGAATCGAGGCTACACCTTC	CAWSVGGQGNRGYTF
TRBV6-1	-	-	TRBJ2-5	TGTGCCAGCAGTGAAGGACGGGCCGGGGGTCCGTACCAAGAGACCCAGTACTTC	CASSEGRAGGPYQETQYF
TRBV9	-	few	TRBJ1-3	TGTGCCAGCAGCGTAGGAGGAACAGGGTCCGGAAACACCATATATTTT	CASSVGGTGSGNTIYF
TRBV9	TRBD1	-	TRBJ2-2	TGTGCCAGCAGCTATACAGGGGTCACCGGGGAGCTGTTTTTT	CASSYTGVTGELFF
TRBV5-4	-	-	TRBJ2-2	TGTGCCAGCAGCAACGCTGACCAAACCGGGGAGCTGTTTTTT	CASSNADQTGELFF
TRBV5-1	-	few	TRBJ2-1	TGCGCCAGCAGCGGTTTGGCCTTGGATGAGCAGTTCTTC	CASSGLALDEQFF
TRBV7-8	TRBD2	-	TRBJ2-7	TGTGCCAGCAGCTTAGCCGGGGGGGCTTACGAGCAGTACTTC	CASSLAGGAYEQYF
TRBV2	-	-	TRBJ2-1	TGTGCCAGCAGAGGGACAACCTACAATGAGCAGTTCTTC	CASRGTTYNEQFF
TRBV5-4	TRBD2	-	TRBJ2-3	TGTGCCAGCAGCTTCGGGGGGGCTGGTACAGATACGCAGTATTTT	CASSFGGAGTDTQYF
TRBV7-8	-	-	TRBJ2-7	TGTGCCAGCAGCTTAGGGCCATCCTACGAGCAGTACTTC	CASSLGPSYEQYF
TRBV5-1	-	-	TRBJ2-2	TGCGCCAGCAGCTTGGCCTGGGGGCCGAGGAACACCGGGGAGCTGTTTTTT	CASSLAWGPRNTGELFF
TRBV5-1	TRBD2	-	TRBJ2-7	TGCGCCAGCACTGAACTAGCGGGAGGGCACGAGCAGTACTTC	CASTELAGGHEQYF
TRBV29-1	TRBD1	-	TRBJ2-5	TGCAGCGTCCTGACAGGGATGGAGACCCAGTACTTC	CSVLTGMETQYF
TRBV9	TRBD1	-	TRBJ2-7	TGTGCCAGCAGCGCAAGCCCCGCCGGGACAGGTATATCCTACGAGCAGTACTTC	CASSASPAGTGISYEQYF
TRBV19	TRBD1	-	TRBJ2-7	TGTGCCAGTAGTATGGGGGACAGCTACGAGCAGTACTTC	CASSMGDSYEQYF
TRBV29-1	TRBD2	-	TRBJ2-2	TGCAGCGTTGCCCTAGCGGGAGTCACCGGGGAGCTGTTTTTT	CSVALAGVTGELFF
TRBV30	-	-	TRBJ2-7	TGTGCCTGGAGAGCAGGGTCCTACGAGCAGTACTTC	CAWRAGSYEQYF
TRBV4-1	-	once	TRBJ2-7	TGCGCCAGCAGCCAAGATCGCCGTGCCTACGAGCAGTACTTC	CASSQDRRAYEQYF
TRBV27	TRBD1	-	TRBJ1-1	TGTGCCAGCAGTCGCCAGGGGGGGAACACTGAAGCTTTCTTT	CASSRQGGNTEAFF
TRBV4-2	TRBD2	-	TRBJ2-3	TGTGCCAGCAGCCAGACTAGCGAGCATTTGGATACGCAGTATTTT	CASSQTSEHLDTQYF
TRBV4-2	-	-	TRBJ2-6	TGTGCCAGCAGCCAAAAGTCCGGTGGCTCTGGGGCCAACGTCCTGACTTTC	CASSQKSGGSGANVLTF
TRBV27	-	few	TRBJ2-7	TGTGCCAGCAGTGGACACTACGAGCAGTACTTC	CASSGHYEQYF
TRBV5-1	-	-	TRBJ1-2	TGCGCCAGCAGAGGAGAGGGACGGGGCTACACCTTC	CASRGEGRGYTF
TRBV5-1	TRBD2	-	TRBJ2-5	TGCGCCAGCAGCTTGGATCCTAGCGGGTCCGAGGAGACCCAGTACTTC	CASSLDPSGSEETQYF